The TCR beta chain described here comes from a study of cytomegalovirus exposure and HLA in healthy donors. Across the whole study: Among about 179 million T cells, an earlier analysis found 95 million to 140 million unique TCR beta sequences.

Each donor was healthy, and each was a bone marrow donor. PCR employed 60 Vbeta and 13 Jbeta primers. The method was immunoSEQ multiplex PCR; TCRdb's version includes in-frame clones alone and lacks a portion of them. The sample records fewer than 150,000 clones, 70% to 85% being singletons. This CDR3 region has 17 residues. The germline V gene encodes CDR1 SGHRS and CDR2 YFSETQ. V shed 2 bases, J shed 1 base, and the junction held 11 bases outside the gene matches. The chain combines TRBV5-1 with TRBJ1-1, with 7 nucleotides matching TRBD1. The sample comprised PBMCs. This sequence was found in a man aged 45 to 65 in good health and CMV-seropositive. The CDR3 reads CASSFLPPGQTNTEAFF. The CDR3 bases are TGCGCCAGCAGCTTTCTGCCCCCGGGACAGACGAACACTGAAGCTTTCTTT.